This entry lists 2 T cell receptor beta chains sequenced from one sample in a study of T cell responses to AZD1222 COVID-19 vaccine. Libraries were prepared by immunoSEQ multiplex PCR; TCRdb keeps only in-frame clonotypes and omits some of them. The sample yields 150,000 to 200,000 clones, 90% seen once. This sample comprised peripheral blood, obtained 28 days after the second AZD1222 dose. The receptors were gathered from an adult who received the AZD1222 COVID-19 vaccine.

The chain has TRBV3-1 (or the pseudogene TRBV3-2) and TRBJ1-2; 9 bases are shared with TRBD1. CDR1 LGHDT and CDR2 YNNKEL come from the germline V gene (reference sequence). The length of the CDR3 is 15 residues. V gave up 1 base and J gave up 0 bases; unmatched junction bases: 0. CDR3 sequence reads: CASSQGQGANYGYTF. CDR3 bases: TGTGCCAGCAGCCAAGGACAGGGGGCTAACTATGGCTACACCTTC.

The chain couples TRBV10-1 to TRBJ2-7; D uncertain. This CDR3 is built from 15 residues. CDR1 is WNHNN, CDR2 SYGVQD, per germline (reference sequence). V lost 8 bases and J lost 4, with 21 bases in between. CDR3 in DNA: TGCGCCAGCCGACACTCCAGTGGGGTGTGGTACGAGCAGTACTTC. As protein: CASRHSSGVWYEQYF.